The 13 T cell receptor beta chains listed next were all sequenced from one sample in a study of T cells in Graves' hyperthyroidism and ophthalmopathy. RNA transcripts served as the template for amplifying TCR beta CDR3 regions. An initial round of RT-PCR targeting the TCR CDR3 relied on the HTBI primer set. Via MiXCR, TCRdb re-called the multiplex PCR reads, giving one row per CDR3 protein. The data show approximately 690,000 distinct CDR3 sequences, roughly 15% seen once. Sequenced input: blood. The receptors derive from a woman between 50 and 59 years old with Graves' ophthalmopathy.

This clonotype was detected a few times. This chain joins TRBV27 and TRBJ1-5, with TRBD1 matching over 8 bases. Germline loops: CDR1 MNHEY, CDR2 SMNVEV (reference sequence). This CDR3 comprises 18 residues. J gave up 0 bases and V 4 bases, and 11 bases lay outside the gene matches. Written as DNA, the CDR3 is TGTGCCAGCAGTTCCACCCGGGACAGGCTAAATAGCAATCAGCCCCAGCATTTT. It codes for CASSSTRDRLNSNQPQHF.

In this sample, this clonotype turned up a few times. The V gene is TRBV7-9, the J gene TRBJ2-7, with 9 positions matching TRBD1. The germline V gene encodes CDR1 SEHNR and CDR2 FQNEAQ (reference sequence). The CDR3 covers 16 residues. Trimming cost V 3 bases and J 2 bases; bases outside gene matches: 8. CDR3 residues: CASSLLPGQGPYEQYF. Written as DNA, the CDR3 is TGTGCCAGCAGCTTGTTACCGGGACAGGGACCCTACGAGCAGTACTTC. Variable domain in full (rest from reference TRBV7-9 and TRBJ2-7): DTGVSQNPRHKITKRGQNVTFRCDPISEHNRLYWYRQTLGQGPEFLTYFQNEAQLEKSRLLSDRFSAERPKGSFSTLEIQRTEQGDSAMYLCASSLLPGQGPYEQYFGPGTRLTVT.

This clonotype was counted many times. The CDR3 loop is CASSLEPNTGELFF. The DNA of the CDR3 is TGCGCCAGCAGCCTCGAACCGAACACCGGGGAGCTGTTTTTT. V and J are TRBV5-1 and TRBJ2-2; D unresolved. Trimming took off 4 bases at V and 0 bases at J, with 7 bases between the two ends. Germline assignment: CDR1 SGHRS and CDR2 YFSETQ. The CDR3 extends over 14 amino acids.

This clonotype has only a few counts. The chain is built from TRBV4-3 and TRBJ2-3, with 7 positions matching TRBD2. Germline lookup yields CDR1 LGHNA and CDR2 YSLEER. V shed 0 bases and J 0 bases; nucleotides not matched to a gene: 6. The CDR3 extends over 17 amino acids. The CDR3 loop reads CASSQDLSSGSTDTQYF. In DNA form, the CDR3 reads TGCGCCAGCAGCCAAGATCTGTCTAGCGGTAGCACAGATACGCAGTATTTT.

This clonotype was seen ten or more times. The chain uses TRBV6-1 and TRBJ2-5, with unresolved D. Germline values: CDR1 MNHNS, CDR2 SASEGT. V was pared by 5 bases and J by 1 base, with 17 bases between. The CDR3 extends over 16 amino acids. The CDR3 DNA is TGTGCCAGCAGTTATCCGCTCCCAAGGGTCCAAGAGACCCAGTACTTC. Translation: CASSYPLPRVQETQYF.

Details on this clonotype: A much larger clone lies a single base off, so this may be a read error. The V gene is TRBV7-2, the J gene TRBJ2-7, with D perhaps assigned TRBD1 or TRBD2 (5 bases each). The CDR3 is 14 residues long. The V end lost 2 bases, the J end lost 5 bases, and 13 bases lay between the germline ends. Germline CDR1 SGHTA, CDR2 FQGNSA. The CDR3 coding sequence is TGTGCCAGCAGCTTACGTCCGGGACCCCACGAGCAGTACTTC. Translated, it gives CASSLRPGPHEQYF.

This clonotype was recorded many times. The rearrangement joins TRBV19 to TRBJ2-5; 7 positions match TRBD2. Germline CDR1 reads LNHDA; CDR2 reads SQIVND (reference sequence). The V segment lost 6 bases and the J segment 4 bases; nucleotides outside the gene matches: 11. CDR3 length: 15 amino acids. The CDR3 protein is CASRVTSSFGETQYF. The CDR3 bases are TGTGCCAGTAGGGTGACTAGCAGCTTTGGAGAGACCCAGTACTTC.

This chain uses TRBV7-2 with TRBJ2-2; D perhaps matches TRBD2 (7 bases). Trimming left V 5 bases short and J 4 bases short, with 17 bases between. CDR3 size: 16 residues. The germline V gene has CDR1 SGHTA and CDR2 FQGNSA. DNA for the CDR3: TGTGCCAGCAGCCGGATCGGGGGGCTCGGCACCGGGGAGCTGTTTTTT. Translating gives CASSRIGGLGTGELFF.

The table lists this clonotype with a count of one. A much larger clonotype is one base distant, so this may be a read error. The chain joins TRBV27 to TRBJ2-1; D may be TRBD1 or TRBD2 (5 bases each). Germline V gene lookup returns CDR1 MNHEY and CDR2 SMNVEV (reference sequence). CDR3 length: 15 residues. Trimming pared 5 bases from V and 3 bases from J, leaving 14 bases between. The CDR3 here is CASSDSGGIYNEQFF. The CDR3 DNA sequence: TGTGCCAGCAGTGATTCTGGGGGAATCTACAATGAGCAGTTCTTC.

This clonotype turned up a few times. This chain uses TRBV18 with TRBJ2-1; no reliable D call. The CDR3 consists of 15 residues. From germline, CDR1 is KGHSH and CDR2 LQKENI. V lost 0 bases, J lost 4 bases, and 10 bases lay in between. CDR3 bases: TGTGCCAGCTCACCACCTGGCCCTGGGTACAATGAGCAGTTCTTC. This sequence encodes CASSPPGPGYNEQFF.

This clonotype showed up many times. Its ends do not fully match the called genes, so a read error is possible. The chain employs TRBV15 and TRBJ2-7; D is unclear. CDR1 is LNHNV and CDR2 is YYDKDF in the germline V gene (reference sequence). The length of the CDR3 is 13 residues. CDR3 in amino acids: CATSRDLGYKQYF. CDR3 nucleotides: TGTGCCACCAGCAGAGATCTTGGCTACAAGCAGTACTTC.

The chain is built from TRBV4-3 and TRBJ1-1; unclear D gene. The V end was cut by 5 bases, the J end by 3 bases, with 7 bases between. This CDR3 contains 12 residues. In germline, CDR1 is LGHNA, CDR2 YSLEER. CDR3 sequence reads: CASSGEYTEAFF. The CDR3 DNA reads TGCGCCAGCAGCGGTGAGTACACTGAAGCTTTCTTT.

This clonotype was picked up many times. The V and J genes are TRBV20-1 and TRBJ2-3; D possibly uses TRBD1 or TRBD2 (7 bases each). V lost 6 bases to trimming and J lost 3 bases, with 16 bases between them. Germline lookup yields CDR1 DFQATT and CDR2 SNEGSKA (reference sequence). The CDR3 totals 14 residues. As DNA, the CDR3 is TGCAGTGCAGGGGGCGGGAGTGCGACAGATACGCAGTATTTT. Translating gives CSAGGGSATDTQYF.